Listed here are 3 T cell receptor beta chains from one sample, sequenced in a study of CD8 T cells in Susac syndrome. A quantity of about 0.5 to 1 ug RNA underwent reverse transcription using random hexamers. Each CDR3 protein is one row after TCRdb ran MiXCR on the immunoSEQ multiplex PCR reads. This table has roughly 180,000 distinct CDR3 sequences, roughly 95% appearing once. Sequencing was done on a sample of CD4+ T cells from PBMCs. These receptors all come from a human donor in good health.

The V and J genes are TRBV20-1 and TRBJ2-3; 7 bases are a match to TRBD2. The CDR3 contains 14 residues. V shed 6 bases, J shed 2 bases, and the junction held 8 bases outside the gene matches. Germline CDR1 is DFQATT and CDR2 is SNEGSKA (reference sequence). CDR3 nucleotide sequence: TGCAGTGCCCCGAAGGGAGGGCTCACAGATACGCAGTATTTT. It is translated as CSAPKGGLTDTQYF.

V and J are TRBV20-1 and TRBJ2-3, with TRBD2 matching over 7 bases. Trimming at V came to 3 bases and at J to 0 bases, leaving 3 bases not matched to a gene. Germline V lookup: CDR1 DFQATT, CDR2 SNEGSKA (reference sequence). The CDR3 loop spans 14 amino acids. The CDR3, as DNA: TGCAGTGCTAGGAGTAGCGGGAGCACAGATACGCAGTATTTT. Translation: CSARSSGSTDTQYF.

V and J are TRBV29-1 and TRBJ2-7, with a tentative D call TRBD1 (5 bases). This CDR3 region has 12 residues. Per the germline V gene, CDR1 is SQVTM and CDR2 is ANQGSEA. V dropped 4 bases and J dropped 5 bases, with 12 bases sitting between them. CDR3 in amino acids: CSVAVGANEQYF. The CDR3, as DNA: TGCAGCGTTGCGGTAGGGGCTAACGAGCAGTACTTC.